Listed below are T cell receptor beta chains from one sample, sequenced in a study of TIL therapy for anti-PD-1-resistant metastatic lung cancer. Sequenced by immunoSEQ multiplex PCR; TCRdb stores in-frame clones only, minus some. Among some 90,000 clones listed, just over 65% were seen once. The starting material was tumor tissue, obtained at baseline. The receptors shown here come from a person aged 30 to 80 with non-small cell lung cancer. Both conserved end residues are part of each CDR3. The D gene is left open where the match is weak. Some rows mark clone size as missing; the rest say once, few, many or name a class of expanded clone.

v_call: TRBV28
clone_size: .
d_call: .
j_call: TRBJ1-5
cdr3_aa: CASSLRVTTQHF
cdr3_nt: TGTGCCAGCAGTTTACGGGTTACGACCCAGCATTTT

v_call: TRBV2
clone_size: .
d_call: .
j_call: TRBJ2-2
cdr3_aa: CASSVRENTGELFF
cdr3_nt: TGTGCCAGCAGTGTACGGGAGAACACCGGGGAGCTGTTTTTT

v_call: TRBV11-2
clone_size: .
d_call: .
j_call: TRBJ2-3
cdr3_aa: CASSIRHHSTDTQYF
cdr3_nt: TGTGCCAGCAGCATTCGACACCATAGCACAGATACGCAGTATTTT

v_call: TRBV16
clone_size: .
d_call: TRBD1
j_call: TRBJ2-5
cdr3_aa: CASSQRTGGQETQYF
cdr3_nt: TGTGCCAGCAGCCAACGCACAGGGGGGCAAGAGACCCAGTACTTC

v_call: TRBV15
clone_size: .
d_call: .
j_call: TRBJ1-3
cdr3_aa: CATTGGNTIYF
cdr3_nt: TGTGCCACCACAGGGGGAAACACCATATATTTT

v_call: TRBV11-1
clone_size: .
d_call: .
j_call: TRBJ2-5
cdr3_aa: CASSPRTGGKETQYF
cdr3_nt: TGTGCCAGCAGCCCCAGGACAGGCGGGAAAGAGACCCAGTACTTC

v_call: TRBV4-1
clone_size: .
d_call: TRBD1
j_call: TRBJ1-5
cdr3_aa: CASSQAGGAGQPQHF
cdr3_nt: TGCGCCAGCAGCCAGGCAGGGGGCGCGGGTCAGCCCCAGCATTTT

v_call: TRBV28
clone_size: few
d_call: .
j_call: TRBJ2-5
cdr3_aa: CASSSAWTEQETQYF
cdr3_nt: TGTGCCAGCAGTTCAGCCTGGACAGAGCAAGAGACCCAGTACTTC

v_call: TRBV19
clone_size: .
d_call: .
j_call: TRBJ2-7
cdr3_aa: CASRARGGLGEQYF
cdr3_nt: TGTGCCAGTAGAGCCCGTGGGGGGCTGGGCGAGCAGTACTTC

v_call: TRBV6-2/TRBV6-3
clone_size: .
d_call: .
j_call: TRBJ1-5
cdr3_aa: CASSYGLGNQPQHF
cdr3_nt: TGTGCCAGCAGTTACGGATTAGGGAATCAGCCCCAGCATTTT

v_call: TRBV6-1
clone_size: .
d_call: .
j_call: TRBJ1-2
cdr3_aa: CASSEAYTHPDGYTF
cdr3_nt: TGTGCCAGCAGTGAAGCCTACACCCACCCCGATGGCTACACCTTC

v_call: TRBV4-2
clone_size: .
d_call: TRBD2
j_call: TRBJ2-1
cdr3_aa: CASSPGLAGGSSYNEQFF
cdr3_nt: TGTGCCAGCAGCCCTGGGCTAGCGGGGGGGAGCTCCTACAATGAGCAGTTCTTC

v_call: TRBV2
clone_size: once
d_call: TRBD1
j_call: TRBJ2-7
cdr3_aa: CASSVYRQGDEQYF
cdr3_nt: TGTGCCAGCAGTGTGTATAGACAGGGGGACGAGCAGTACTTC

v_call: TRBV11-2
clone_size: .
d_call: TRBD1
j_call: TRBJ2-7
cdr3_aa: CASSPDRGGEQYF
cdr3_nt: TGTGCCAGCAGCCCCGACAGGGGCGGCGAGCAGTACTTC

v_call: TRBV25-1
clone_size: few
d_call: TRBD2
j_call: TRBJ2-1
cdr3_aa: CASSVTSGSRNEQFF
cdr3_nt: TGTGCCAGCAGTGTGACTAGCGGGAGTAGGAATGAGCAGTTCTTC

v_call: TRBV6-5
clone_size: .
d_call: TRBD1
j_call: TRBJ2-7
cdr3_aa: CASTPGQSYEQYF
cdr3_nt: TGTGCCAGCACTCCGGGACAGTCCTACGAGCAGTACTTC

v_call: TRBV30
clone_size: .
d_call: .
j_call: TRBJ1-6
cdr3_aa: CAWSVGGAGNSPLHF
cdr3_nt: TGTGCCTGGAGTGTCGGGGGCGCGGGTAATTCACCCCTCCACTTT

v_call: TRBV7-9
clone_size: .
d_call: TRBD1
j_call: TRBJ1-3
cdr3_aa: CASSSSLWGTGGLNTIYF
cdr3_nt: TGTGCCAGCAGCTCCTCCTTATGGGGGACAGGGGGCCTAAACACCATATATTTT

v_call: TRBV6-6
clone_size: .
d_call: TRBD1
j_call: TRBJ1-2
cdr3_aa: CASSYTGQGAGTF
cdr3_nt: TGTGCCAGCAGTTACACCGGACAGGGGGCGGGCACCTTC

v_call: TRBV5-4
clone_size: .
d_call: TRBD2
j_call: TRBJ2-2
cdr3_aa: CASSLPGLAGDTGELFF
cdr3_nt: TGTGCCAGCAGCCTCCCGGGACTAGCGGGAGACACCGGGGAGCTGTTTTTT

v_call: TRBV5-1
clone_size: .
d_call: .
j_call: TRBJ1-2
cdr3_aa: CASSTDGNYGYTF
cdr3_nt: TGCGCCAGCAGCACCGACGGAAACTATGGCTACACCTTC

v_call: TRBV10-3
clone_size: few
d_call: .
j_call: TRBJ1-1
cdr3_aa: CAISAGSYTEAFF
cdr3_nt: TGTGCCATCAGCGCAGGGAGTTACACTGAAGCTTTCTTT

v_call: TRBV6-2/TRBV6-3
clone_size: .
d_call: .
j_call: TRBJ2-7
cdr3_aa: CASSETAQNSYEQYF
cdr3_nt: TGTGCCAGCAGCGAGACAGCCCAAAACTCCTACGAGCAGTACTTC

v_call: TRBV5-1
clone_size: .
d_call: .
j_call: TRBJ1-5
cdr3_aa: CASSKGQGNQPQHF
cdr3_nt: TGCGCCAGCAGTAAGGGGCAGGGCAATCAGCCCCAGCATTTT

v_call: TRBV11-2
clone_size: .
d_call: TRBD2
j_call: TRBJ2-1
cdr3_aa: CASSLVGTSSYNEQFF
cdr3_nt: TGTGCCAGCAGCTTGGTCGGGACTAGCTCCTACAATGAGCAGTTCTTC

v_call: TRBV29-1
clone_size: .
d_call: TRBD2
j_call: TRBJ2-5
cdr3_aa: CSADGPGLAGSDWQETQYF
cdr3_nt: TGCAGCGCTGATGGTCCGGGACTAGCGGGGTCGGATTGGCAAGAGACCCAGTACTTC

v_call: TRBV4-3
clone_size: .
d_call: .
j_call: TRBJ2-7
cdr3_aa: CASSQVLDRSYEQYF
cdr3_nt: TGCGCCAGCAGCCAAGTCCTGGACCGTTCCTACGAGCAGTACTTC

v_call: TRBV7-3
clone_size: many
d_call: .
j_call: TRBJ2-2
cdr3_aa: CASSFTQHPTGELFF
cdr3_nt: TGTGCCAGCAGCTTTACTCAACACCCCACCGGGGAGCTGTTTTTT

v_call: TRBV5-1
clone_size: .
d_call: .
j_call: TRBJ2-3
cdr3_aa: CASSFQTGSTDTQYF
cdr3_nt: TGCGCCAGCAGCTTCCAGACAGGTAGCACAGATACGCAGTATTTT

v_call: TRBV11-1
clone_size: .
d_call: .
j_call: TRBJ2-3
cdr3_aa: CASSEASAYTDTQYF
cdr3_nt: TGTGCCAGCAGCGAAGCTAGCGCTTACACAGATACGCAGTATTTT

v_call: TRBV7-3
clone_size: .
d_call: .
j_call: TRBJ2-7
cdr3_aa: CASSLNRADEQYF
cdr3_nt: TGTGCCAGCAGCTTAAACAGGGCCGACGAGCAGTACTTC